The 25 T cell receptor beta chains given below trace back to one sample, sequenced in a study of shared clonotypes between healthy human individuals. The table came from immunoSEQ multiplex PCR; TCRdb's copy has only in-frame clones and leaves some out. The data contain under 600,000 clones, roughly 98% of them singletons. Naive CD8 cells lacked CD45RO and underwent positive selection for CCR7, leaving out terminally differentiated effector memory CD45RA+ cells. Material for sequencing was naive CD8+ T cells sorted from blood. The source is a man aged 25 to 40 in good health.

The rearrangement links TRBV5-1 to TRBJ2-7; 11 positions match TRBD2. J gave up 2 bases and V 4 bases, and 5 bases lay outside the gene matches. The CDR3 covers 15 residues. Germline V gene data show CDR1 as SGHRS and CDR2 as YFSETQ. CDR3 region: CASSPGTSGPYEQYF. The DNA of the CDR3 is TGCGCCAGCAGCCCAGGGACTAGCGGTCCCTACGAGCAGTACTTC. The full variable domain, its missing parts supplied by reference TRBV5-1 and TRBJ2-7, is KAGVTQTPRYLIKTRGQQVTLSCSPISGHRSVSWYQQTPGQGLQFLFEYFSETQRNKGNFPGRFSGRQFSNSRSEMNVSTLELGDSALYLCASSPGTSGPYEQYFGPGTRLTVT.

The CDR3 DNA is TGTGCCAGCAGTTTAGGAGAGGTGGGCTACGAGCAGTACTTC. Encoded protein: CASSLGEVGYEQYF. V gene TRBV27 combines with J gene TRBJ2-7; D call uncertain. The V gene's germline CDR1 is MNHEY and CDR2 SMNVEV (reference sequence). V was clipped by 2 bases and J by 3 bases, with 11 bases between them. CDR3 length: 14 amino acids.

This clone was seen just once. The chain has TRBV14 and TRBJ2-7; D is perhaps TRBD2 (7 bases). CDR1 and CDR2 from the germline V gene are SGHDN and FVKESK. The CDR3 extends over 14 amino acids. The V end was cut by 4 bases, the J end by 4 bases, with 14 bases between. This chain's CDR3 is CASSPTGRGYEQYF. The CDR3 DNA sequence: TGTGCCAGCAGCCCAACGGGGAGGGGGTACGAGCAGTACTTC.

The rearrangement links TRBV29-1 to TRBJ1-1; D gene unclear. With 4 bases removed from V and 0 bases from J, the gap between germline ends came to 15 bases. The germline V gene encodes CDR1 SQVTM and CDR2 ANQGSEA. The CDR3 covers 15 residues. The CDR3 sequence is CSVVESFLLNTEAFF. The CDR3, as DNA: TGCAGCGTTGTTGAGTCTTTTCTCCTGAACACTGAAGCTTTCTTT.

The J gene is TRBJ1-1, the V gene TRBV27; D uncertain. Per the germline V gene, CDR1 is MNHEY and CDR2 is SMNVEV (reference sequence). V was trimmed by 7 bases and J by 4 bases, leaving 19 bases between them. This CDR3 has 15 amino acids. The DNA for the CDR3 is TGTGCCAGCACCCCCGCGGGGTTGTGGATCACTGAAGCTTTCTTT. Its protein product is CASTPAGLWITEAFF.

The chain links TRBV5-1 to TRBJ2-7, with a tentative D call TRBD2 (5 bases). The V end lost 0 bases, the J end lost 4 bases, and 5 bases lay between the germline ends. The CDR3 is 12 amino acids. Germline V gene data show CDR1 as SGHRS and CDR2 as YFSETQ. The CDR3 region is CASSLGEYEQYF. CDR3 DNA sequence: TGCGCCAGCAGCTTGGGGGAGTACGAGCAGTACTTC. The full variable domain, in which reference TRBV5-1 and TRBJ2-7 provide the parts outside the CDR3, is KAGVTQTPRYLIKTRGQQVTLSCSPISGHRSVSWYQQTPGQGLQFLFEYFSETQRNKGNFPGRFSGRQFSNSRSEMNVSTLELGDSALYLCASSLGEYEQYFGPGTRLTVT.

The rearrangement uses TRBV4-3 and TRBJ2-1, with 7 bases that match TRBD1. The CDR3 has 17 amino acids. Germline V CDR1 and CDR2: LGHNA, YSLEER. Trimming at V came to 1 base and at J to 3 bases, leaving 9 bases not matched to a gene. The CDR3: CASSQAHGTDFYNEQFF. The CDR3, as DNA: TGCGCCAGCAGCCAAGCTCACGGGACAGACTTCTACAATGAGCAGTTCTTC.

The CDR3 DNA sequence: TGTGCCACCAGCCTAGTCGGGAGCTACGAGCAGTACTTC. This codes for CATSLVGSYEQYF. The chain is built from TRBV15 and TRBJ2-7; TRBD2 might be the D (6 bases). Per germline, CDR1 LNHNV and CDR2 YYDKDF (reference sequence). V gave up 5 bases and J gave up 3 bases, with 11 bases separating them. The CDR3 loop spans 13 amino acids.

J is TRBJ2-7 and V is TRBV6-1, with TRBD1 as a possible D gene (7 bases). V shed 4 bases and J shed 2 bases, with 15 bases lying between them. The CDR3 loop spans 15 amino acids. Germline V gene sequence: CDR1 MNHNS, CDR2 SASEGT. DNA of the CDR3: TGTGCCAGCAGTGCCCGCGGGACAGTTACCTACGAGCAGTACTTC. Translated, it gives CASSARGTVTYEQYF.

The sample holds one count of this clone. The chain links TRBV30 to TRBJ2-7; 9 bases line up with TRBD1. Unmatched junction bases numbered 10, after V lost 8 bases and J lost 5 bases. This CDR3 comprises 13 residues. Germline CDR1 is GTSNPN and CDR2 is SVGIG (reference sequence). CDR3 loop: CAARPGQGNEQYF. CDR3 coding DNA: TGTGCCGCCAGGCCGGGACAGGGAAACGAGCAGTACTTC.

The V gene is TRBV7-9, the J gene TRBJ1-5; no clear D. Trimming took 3 bases from V and 7 from J, leaving 13 bases between them. Looked up from germline, CDR1 is SEHNR and CDR2 is FQNEAQ (reference sequence). This CDR3 is built from 14 residues. CDR3 residues: CASSFSGPHQPQHF. CDR3 coding DNA: TGTGCCAGCAGCTTCTCCGGACCGCACCAGCCCCAGCATTTT.

To note about this clone: No conserved phenylalanine or tryptophan ends this CDR3, so it is likely a read error. The DNA is omitted, as the CDR3 cannot be located on it reliably, and the CDR3 follows TCRdb's listing. The chain employs TRBV25-1 and TRBJ1-2; TRBD1, the D gene given by the table, was not confirmed from the DNA. CDR1 and CDR2 from the germline V gene are MGHDK and SYGVNS. Including both end residues, the CDR3 is 9 amino acids long. CDR3 sequence: CASSECLAL.

The chain joins TRBV5-1 to TRBJ2-1; no definite D call. Germline V CDR1 and CDR2: SGHRS, YFSETQ. The length of the CDR3 is 14 residues. V gave up 4 bases and J gave up 5 bases, with 13 bases separating them. The chain's CDR3 is CASSQLATNNEQFF. As DNA, the CDR3 is TGCGCCAGCAGCCAATTGGCTACTAACAATGAGCAGTTCTTC.

J is TRBJ2-1 and V is TRBV6-1; 9 nucleotides match TRBD1. CDR3 size: 15 residues. CDR1 is MNHNS, CDR2 SASEGT, per germline. Unmatched junction bases numbered 7, after V lost 4 bases and J lost 6 bases. The chain's CDR3 is CASSGSGTGRNEQFF. CDR3 sequence (DNA): TGTGCCAGCAGTGGGTCCGGGACAGGGCGCAATGAGCAGTTCTTC.

The chain employs TRBV7-2 and TRBJ1-2, with D unresolved. The CDR3 consists of 14 residues. Germline V gene sequence: CDR1 SGHTA, CDR2 FQGNSA. V shed 0 bases and J shed 4 bases, with 9 bases lying between them. The CDR3 DNA is TGTGCCAGCAGCTTAGCAGTCTCCCCCTATGGCTACACCTTC. It translates to CASSLAVSPYGYTF.

The CDR3 bases are TGTGCCAGCAGCTCCCCGGGGGGACCCGTCGAAGACACCGGGGAGCTGTTTTTT. Translation: CASSSPGGPVEDTGELFF. This sequence joins TRBV7-8 and TRBJ2-2; 7 bases match TRBD2. The CDR3 is 18 residues long. The V gene's germline CDR1 is SGHVS and CDR2 FQNEAQ. After removal of 4 bases from V and 3 bases from J, the junction contained 14 bases not matched to a gene.

The chain links TRBV9 to TRBJ2-2; D may be TRBD2 (6 bases). The CDR3 is made up of 18 amino acids. Trimming removed 0 bases from V and 0 bases from J, with 15 bases in between. Germline V CDR1 and CDR2: SGDLS, YYNGEE. The CDR3 loop reads CASSVEETGTANTGELFF. Written as DNA, the CDR3 is TGTGCCAGCAGCGTAGAGGAAACCGGGACTGCGAACACCGGGGAGCTGTTTTTT.

This sequence joins TRBV27 and TRBJ2-2, with 7 bases that match TRBD2. CDR3 length: 16 residues. Per the germline V gene, CDR1 is MNHEY and CDR2 is SMNVEV (reference sequence). The trim removed 6 bases at V and 2 bases at J, leaving 9 bases unmatched. DNA for the CDR3: TGTGCCAGCAGCTATCGCCCTAGCGGAAACACCGGGGAGCTGTTTTTT. It is translated as CASSYRPSGNTGELFF.

Remarks on this clone: Additional DNA sequences in this sample encode the identical CDR3. J is TRBJ2-7 and V is TRBV7-9; D not resolved. In germline, CDR1 is SEHNR, CDR2 FQNEAQ (reference sequence). Trimming took off 1 base at V and 3 bases at J, with 4 bases between the two ends. This CDR3 comprises 12 residues. The CDR3 coding sequence is TGTGCCAGCAGCTTAGTGATCTACGAGCAGTACTTC. Translating it yields CASSLVIYEQYF.

About this clone: This CDR3 is also generated by other DNA sequences in the sample. The chain carries TRBV7-9 and TRBJ2-7; D is uncertain. Between the trimmed V and J ends, which lost 5 bases and 6 bases, there was a span of 8 bases. The CDR3 contains 11 residues. CDR1 and CDR2 (germline): SEHNR, FQNEAQ (reference sequence). Here the CDR3 DNA reads TGTGCCAGCAGCCCTCTTTCCGAGCAGTACTTC. This gives the protein CASSPLSEQYF.

This rearrangement joins TRBV7-9 to TRBJ1-2; D unclear. The CDR3 spans 14 residues. V was cut by 2 bases and J by 6 bases, with 13 bases left in between. Looked up from germline, CDR1 is SEHNR and CDR2 is FQNEAQ (reference sequence). CDR3 nucleotides: TGTGCCAGCAGCTTATTAACCGGAGTAGATGGCTACACCTTC. This sequence encodes CASSLLTGVDGYTF. The full variable domain, completed using reference TRBV7-9 and TRBJ1-2, is DTGVSQNPRHKITKRGQNVTFRCDPISEHNRLYWYRQTLGQGPEFLTYFQNEAQLEKSRLLSDRFSAERPKGSFSTLEIQRTEQGDSAMYLCASSLLTGVDGYTFGSGTRLTVV.

The CDR3 DNA reads as TGTGCCAGCTCACCACCCGCGACAGGGGGCACTGAAGCTTTCTTT. Protein product: CASSPPATGGTEAFF. The V gene is TRBV18, the J gene TRBJ1-1; 9 nucleotides align to TRBD1. The CDR3 loop spans 15 amino acids. J gave up 4 bases and V 0 bases, and 3 bases lay outside the gene matches. The germline CDR1 and CDR2 sequences are KGHSH and LQKENI.

About this clone: The same CDR3 can be traced to other DNA sequences in this sample. The chain combines TRBV25-1 with TRBJ2-7; D gene uncertain. The V end lost 4 bases, the J end lost 1 base, and 2 bases lay between the germline ends. The V gene's germline CDR1 is MGHDK and CDR2 SYGVNS. The CDR3 contains 11 residues. CDR3 residues: CASSGSYEQYF. The CDR3 DNA follows: TGTGCCAGCAGTGGGTCCTACGAGCAGTACTTC.

CDR3 amino acids: CASSLRDQTYEQYF. The CDR3 DNA reads TGTGCCAGCAGTTTAAGGGACCAAACCTACGAGCAGTACTTC. The chain carries TRBV28 and TRBJ2-7; D may correspond to TRBD1 or TRBD2 (5 bases each). Trimming removed 2 bases at V and 2 bases at J, with 10 bases between. CDR3 length: 14 amino acids. Germline loops: CDR1 MDHEN, CDR2 SYDVKM.

The chain has TRBV14 and TRBJ2-3; 8 bases fit TRBD2. This CDR3 has 12 amino acids. The V gene end was trimmed by 1 base and the J gene end by 15 bases; junction bases not matched to a gene: 6. The germline gives CDR1 SGHDN, CDR2 FVKESK. DNA for the CDR3: TGTGCCAGCAGCCAAGGACTAGCGCCCCCCTATTTT. It encodes CASSQGLAPPYF. Using reference TRBV14 and TRBJ2-3 for the parts outside the CDR3, the full variable domain is EAGVTQFPSHSVIEKGQTVTLRCDPISGHDNLYWYRRVMGKEIKFLLHFVKESKQDESGMPNNRFLAERTGGTYSTLKVQPAELEDSGVYFCASSQGLAPPYFGPGTRLTVL.